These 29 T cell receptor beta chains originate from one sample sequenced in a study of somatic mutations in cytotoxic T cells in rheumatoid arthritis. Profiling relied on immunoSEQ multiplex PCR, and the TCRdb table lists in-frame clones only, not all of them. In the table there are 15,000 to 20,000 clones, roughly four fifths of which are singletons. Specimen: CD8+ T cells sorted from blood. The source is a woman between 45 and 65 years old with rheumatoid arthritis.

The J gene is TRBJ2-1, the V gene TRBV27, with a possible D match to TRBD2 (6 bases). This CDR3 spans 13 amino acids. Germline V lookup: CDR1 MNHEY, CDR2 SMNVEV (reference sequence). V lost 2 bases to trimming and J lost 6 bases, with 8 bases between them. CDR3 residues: CASSLKRANEQFF. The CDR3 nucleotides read TGTGCCAGCAGTTTAAAGCGGGCCAATGAGCAGTTCTTC.

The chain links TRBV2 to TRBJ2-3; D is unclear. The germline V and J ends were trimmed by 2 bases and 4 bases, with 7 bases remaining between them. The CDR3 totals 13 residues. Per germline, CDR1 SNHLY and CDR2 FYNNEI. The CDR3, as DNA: TGTGCCAGCAGTGAAAGTGAGGCAGATACGCAGTATTTT. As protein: CASSESEADTQYF.

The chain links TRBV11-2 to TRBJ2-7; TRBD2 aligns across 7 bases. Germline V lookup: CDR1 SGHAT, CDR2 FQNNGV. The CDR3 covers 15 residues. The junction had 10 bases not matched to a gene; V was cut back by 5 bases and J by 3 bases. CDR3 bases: TGTGCCAGCAGCCTAAGGACTAGTTGGGACTACGAGCAGTACTTC. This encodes CASSLRTSWDYEQYF.

CDR3 residues: CASSLDRGGAGYTF. As DNA, the CDR3 is TGTGCCAGCAGCTTAGATCGGGGGGGCGCTGGCTACACCTTC. The chain recombines TRBV11-2 with TRBJ1-2; a weak D match, TRBD1 (6 bases). V lost 0 bases and J 7 bases, leaving 12 bases between the germline ends. From germline, CDR1 is SGHAT and CDR2 FQNNGV. This CDR3 has 14 residues.

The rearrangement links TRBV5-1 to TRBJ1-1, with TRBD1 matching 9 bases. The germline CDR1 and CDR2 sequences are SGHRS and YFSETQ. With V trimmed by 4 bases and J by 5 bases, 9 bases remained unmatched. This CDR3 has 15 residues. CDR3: CASSPGDRERTEAFF. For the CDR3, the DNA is TGCGCCAGCAGCCCGGGGGACAGGGAGCGTACTGAAGCTTTCTTT.

The CDR3 nucleotides are TGTGCCAGCAGCGTAGCCGGGCAAGAATACAATGAGCAGTTCTTC. This codes for CASSVAGQEYNEQFF. V and J are TRBV9 and TRBJ2-1, with D unresolved. Trimming left V 0 bases short and J 4 bases short, with 11 bases between. Germline V CDR1 and CDR2: SGDLS, YYNGEE. There are 15 residues in the CDR3.

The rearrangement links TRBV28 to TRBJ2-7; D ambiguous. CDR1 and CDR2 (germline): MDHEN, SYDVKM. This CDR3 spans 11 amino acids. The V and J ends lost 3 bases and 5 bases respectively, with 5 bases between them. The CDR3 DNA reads TGTGCCAGCAGTTTCCGGGACGAGCAGTACTTC. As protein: CASSFRDEQYF.

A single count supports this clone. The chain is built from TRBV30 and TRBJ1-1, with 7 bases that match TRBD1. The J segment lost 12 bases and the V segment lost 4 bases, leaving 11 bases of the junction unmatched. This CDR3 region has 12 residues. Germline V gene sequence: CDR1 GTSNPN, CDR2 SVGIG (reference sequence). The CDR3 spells CAWIQGGMKTFF. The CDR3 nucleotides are TGTGCCTGGATTCAGGGGGGGATGAAAACTTTCTTT.

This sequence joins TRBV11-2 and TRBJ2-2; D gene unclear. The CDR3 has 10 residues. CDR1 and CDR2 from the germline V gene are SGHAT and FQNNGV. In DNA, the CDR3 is TGTGCGAGCCGGGCAAGGGAGCTGTTTTTT. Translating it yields CASRARELFF.

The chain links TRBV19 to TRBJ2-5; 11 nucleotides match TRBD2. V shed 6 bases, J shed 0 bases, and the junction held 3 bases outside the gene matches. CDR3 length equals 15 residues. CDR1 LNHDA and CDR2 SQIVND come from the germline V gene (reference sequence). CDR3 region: CASRSSGGYQETQYF. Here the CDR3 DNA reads TGTGCCAGTAGGTCTAGCGGGGGGTACCAAGAGACCCAGTACTTC.

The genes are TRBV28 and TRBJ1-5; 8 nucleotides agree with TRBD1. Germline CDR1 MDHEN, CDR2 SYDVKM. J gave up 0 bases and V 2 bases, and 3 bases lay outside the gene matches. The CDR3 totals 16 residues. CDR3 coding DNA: TGTGCCAGCAGTTTAGGGACAGGCTTTAGCAATCAGCCCCAGCATTTT. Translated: CASSLGTGFSNQPQHF.

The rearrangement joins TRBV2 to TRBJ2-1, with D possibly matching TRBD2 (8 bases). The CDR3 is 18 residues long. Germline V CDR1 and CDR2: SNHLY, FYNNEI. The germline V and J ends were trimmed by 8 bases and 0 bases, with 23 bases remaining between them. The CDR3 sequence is CASGSRISGDSSYNEQFF. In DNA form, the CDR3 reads TGTGCCAGCGGATCCCGGATTAGCGGGGACAGCTCCTACAATGAGCAGTTCTTC. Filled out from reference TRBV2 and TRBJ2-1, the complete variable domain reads EPEVTQTPSHQVTQMGQEVILRCVPISNHLYFYWYRQILGQKVEFLVSFYNNEISEKSEIFDDQFSVERPDGSNFTLKIRSTKLEDSAMYFCASGSRISGDSSYNEQFFGPGTRLTVL.

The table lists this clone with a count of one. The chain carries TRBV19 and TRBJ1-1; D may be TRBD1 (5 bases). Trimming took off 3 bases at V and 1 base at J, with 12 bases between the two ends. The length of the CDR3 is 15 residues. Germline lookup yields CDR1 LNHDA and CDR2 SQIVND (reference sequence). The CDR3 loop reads CASSIGGGPNTEAFF. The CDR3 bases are TGTGCCAGTAGTATCGGGGGGGGACCGAACACTGAAGCTTTCTTT.

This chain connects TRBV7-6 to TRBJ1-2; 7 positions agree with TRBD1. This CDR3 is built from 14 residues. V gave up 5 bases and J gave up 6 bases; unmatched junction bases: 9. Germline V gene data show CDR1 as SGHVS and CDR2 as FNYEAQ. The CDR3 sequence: CASSHVQGDDGYTF. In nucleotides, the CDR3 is TGTGCCAGCAGCCACGTCCAGGGGGACGATGGCTACACCTTC.

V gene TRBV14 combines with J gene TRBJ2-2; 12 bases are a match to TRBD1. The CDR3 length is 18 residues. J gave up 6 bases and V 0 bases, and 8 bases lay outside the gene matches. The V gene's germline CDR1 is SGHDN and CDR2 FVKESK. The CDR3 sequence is CASSQEGQGAQGAGELFF. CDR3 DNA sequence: TGTGCCAGCAGCCAAGAGGGACAGGGGGCGCAGGGTGCCGGGGAGCTGTTTTTT. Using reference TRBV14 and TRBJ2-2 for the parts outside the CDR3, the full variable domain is EAGVTQFPSHSVIEKGQTVTLRCDPISGHDNLYWYRRVMGKEIKFLLHFVKESKQDESGMPNNRFLAERTGGTYSTLKVQPAELEDSGVYFCASSQEGQGAQGAGELFFGEGSRLTVL.

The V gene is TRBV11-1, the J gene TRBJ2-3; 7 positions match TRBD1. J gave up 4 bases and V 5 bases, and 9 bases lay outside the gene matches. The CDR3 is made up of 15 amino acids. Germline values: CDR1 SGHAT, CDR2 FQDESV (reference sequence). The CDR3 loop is CASSPRDRVADTQYF. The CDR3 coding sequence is TGTGCCAGCAGCCCGCGTGACAGGGTGGCAGATACGCAGTATTTT. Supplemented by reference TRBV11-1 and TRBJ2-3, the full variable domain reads EAEVAQSPRYKITEKSQAVAFWCDPISGHATLYWYRQILGQGPELLVQFQDESVVDDSQLPKDRFSAERLKGVDSTLKIQPAELGDSAMYLCASSPRDRVADTQYFGPGTRLTVL.

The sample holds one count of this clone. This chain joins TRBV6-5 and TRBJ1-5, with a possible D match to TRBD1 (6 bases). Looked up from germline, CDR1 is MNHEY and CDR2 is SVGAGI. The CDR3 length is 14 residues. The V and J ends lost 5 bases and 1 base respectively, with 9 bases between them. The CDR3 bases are TGTGCCAGCAGTGGCAGGGGAAGCAATCAGCCCCAGCATTTT. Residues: CASSGRGSNQPQHF.

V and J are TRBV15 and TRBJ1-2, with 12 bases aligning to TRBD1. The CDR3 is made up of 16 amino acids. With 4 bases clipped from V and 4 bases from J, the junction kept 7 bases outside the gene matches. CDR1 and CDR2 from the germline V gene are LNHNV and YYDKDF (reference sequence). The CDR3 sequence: CATSKGDRGQVYGYTF. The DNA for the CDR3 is TGTGCCACCAGCAAAGGGGACAGGGGGCAAGTCTATGGCTACACCTTC.

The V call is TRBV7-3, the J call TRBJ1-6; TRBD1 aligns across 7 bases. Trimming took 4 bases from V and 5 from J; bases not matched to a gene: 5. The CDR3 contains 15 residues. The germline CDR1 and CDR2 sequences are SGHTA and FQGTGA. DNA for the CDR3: TGTGCCAGCAGCTCCGGGACAGCAAATAATTCACCCCTCCACTTT. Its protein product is CASSSGTANNSPLHF. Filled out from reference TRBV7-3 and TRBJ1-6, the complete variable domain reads GAGVSQTPSNKVTEKGKYVELRCDPISGHTALYWYRQSLGQGPEFLIYFQGTGAADDSGLPNDRFFAVRPEGSVSTLKIQRTERGDSAVYLCASSSGTANNSPLHFGNGTRLTVT.

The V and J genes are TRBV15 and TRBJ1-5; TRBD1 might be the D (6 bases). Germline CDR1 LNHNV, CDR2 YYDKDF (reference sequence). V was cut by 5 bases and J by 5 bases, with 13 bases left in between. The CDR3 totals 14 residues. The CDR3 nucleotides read TGTGCCACCAGCGGGGGAGAGGGGGATCAGCCCCAGCATTTT. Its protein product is CATSGGEGDQPQHF.

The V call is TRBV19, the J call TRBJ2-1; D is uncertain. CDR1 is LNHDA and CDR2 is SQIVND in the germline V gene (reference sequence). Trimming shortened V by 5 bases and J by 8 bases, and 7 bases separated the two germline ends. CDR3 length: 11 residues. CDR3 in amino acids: CASSGWDEQFF. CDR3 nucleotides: TGTGCCAGTAGTGGGTGGGATGAGCAGTTCTTC.

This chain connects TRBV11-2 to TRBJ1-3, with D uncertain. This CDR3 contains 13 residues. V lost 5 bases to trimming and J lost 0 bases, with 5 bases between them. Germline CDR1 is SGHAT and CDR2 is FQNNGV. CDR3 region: CASSDTSGNTIYF. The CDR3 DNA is TGTGCCAGCAGCGACACCTCTGGAAACACCATATATTTT.

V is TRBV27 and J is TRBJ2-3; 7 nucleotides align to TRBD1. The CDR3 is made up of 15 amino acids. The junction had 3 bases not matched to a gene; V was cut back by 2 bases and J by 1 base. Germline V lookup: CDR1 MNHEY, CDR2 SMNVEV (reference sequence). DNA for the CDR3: TGTGCCAGCAGTTTAAGAGGGACAGGCACAGATACGCAGTATTTT. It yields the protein CASSLRGTGTDTQYF.

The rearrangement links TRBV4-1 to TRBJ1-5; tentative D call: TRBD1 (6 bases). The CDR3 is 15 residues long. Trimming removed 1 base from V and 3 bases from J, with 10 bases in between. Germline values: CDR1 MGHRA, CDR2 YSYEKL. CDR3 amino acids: CASSQGTASNQPQHF. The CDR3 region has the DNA TGCGCCAGCAGCCAAGGGACAGCGTCCAATCAGCCCCAGCATTTT.

The DNA for the CDR3 is TGTGCCAGCAGCGTAGGGACTAGCGGTGGAGATACGCAGTATTTT. Residues: CASSVGTSGGDTQYF. The rearrangement joins TRBV7-3 to TRBJ2-3; the match to TRBD2 covers 11 bases. Per germline, CDR1 SGHTA and CDR2 FQGTGA. V was pared by 5 bases and J by 5 bases, with 6 bases of the junction left unmatched. The CDR3 sequence is 15 residues long.

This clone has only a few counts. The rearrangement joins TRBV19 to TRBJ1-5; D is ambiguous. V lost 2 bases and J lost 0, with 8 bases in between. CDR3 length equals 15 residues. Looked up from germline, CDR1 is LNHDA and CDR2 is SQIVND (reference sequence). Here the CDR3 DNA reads TGTGCCAGTAGTATAAACATTCATAGCAATCAGCCCCAGCATTTT. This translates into CASSINIHSNQPQHF.

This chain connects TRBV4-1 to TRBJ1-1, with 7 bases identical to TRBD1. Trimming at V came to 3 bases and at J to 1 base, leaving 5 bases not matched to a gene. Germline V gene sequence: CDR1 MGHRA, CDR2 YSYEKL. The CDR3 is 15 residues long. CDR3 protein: CASSHSGTANTEAFF. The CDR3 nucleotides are TGCGCCAGCAGCCATTCCGGGACAGCGAACACTGAAGCTTTCTTT.

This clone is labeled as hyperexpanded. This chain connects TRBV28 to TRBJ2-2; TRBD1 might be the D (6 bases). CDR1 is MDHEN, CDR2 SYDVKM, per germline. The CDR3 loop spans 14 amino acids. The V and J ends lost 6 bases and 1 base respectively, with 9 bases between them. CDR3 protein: CASRVDRNTGELFF. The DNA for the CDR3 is TGTGCCAGCAGGGTGGACAGGAACACCGGGGAGCTGTTTTTT.

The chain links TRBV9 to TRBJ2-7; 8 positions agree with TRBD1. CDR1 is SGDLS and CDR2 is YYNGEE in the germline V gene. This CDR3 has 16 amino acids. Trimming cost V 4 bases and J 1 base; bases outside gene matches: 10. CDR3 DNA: TGTGCCAGCAGCATCGACAGGGGAAACGGATCCTACGAGCAGTACTTC. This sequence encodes CASSIDRGNGSYEQYF. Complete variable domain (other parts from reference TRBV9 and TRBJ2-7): DSGVTQTPKHLITATGQRVTLRCSPRSGDLSVYWYQQSLDQGLQFLIQYYNGEERAKGNILERFSAQQFPDLHSELNLSSLELGDSALYFCASSIDRGNGSYEQYFGPGTRLTVT.